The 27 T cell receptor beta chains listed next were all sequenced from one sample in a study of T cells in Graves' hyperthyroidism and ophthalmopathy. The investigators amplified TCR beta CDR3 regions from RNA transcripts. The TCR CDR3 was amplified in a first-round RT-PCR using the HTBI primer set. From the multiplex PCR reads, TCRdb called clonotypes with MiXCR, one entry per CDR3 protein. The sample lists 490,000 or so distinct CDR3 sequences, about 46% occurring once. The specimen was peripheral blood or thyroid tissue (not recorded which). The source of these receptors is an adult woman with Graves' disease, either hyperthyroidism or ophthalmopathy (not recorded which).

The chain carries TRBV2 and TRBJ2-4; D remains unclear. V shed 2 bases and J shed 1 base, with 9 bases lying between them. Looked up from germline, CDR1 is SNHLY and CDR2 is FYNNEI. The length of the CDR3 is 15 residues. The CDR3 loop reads CASSEMGFAKNIQYF. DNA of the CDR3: TGTGCCAGCAGTGAAATGGGCTTTGCCAAAAACATTCAGTACTTC.

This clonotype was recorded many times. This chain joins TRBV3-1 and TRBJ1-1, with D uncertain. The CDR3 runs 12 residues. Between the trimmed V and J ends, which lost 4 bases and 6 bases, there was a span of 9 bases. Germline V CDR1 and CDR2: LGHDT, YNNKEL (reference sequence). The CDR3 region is CASSPHRAEAFF. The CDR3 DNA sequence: TGTGCCAGCAGCCCCCACCGCGCTGAAGCTTTCTTT.

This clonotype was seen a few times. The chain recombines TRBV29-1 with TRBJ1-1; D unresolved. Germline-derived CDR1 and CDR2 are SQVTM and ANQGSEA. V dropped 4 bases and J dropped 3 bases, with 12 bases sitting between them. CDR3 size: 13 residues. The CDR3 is CSVGPAQYTEAFF. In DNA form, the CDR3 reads TGCAGCGTTGGGCCGGCGCAGTACACTGAAGCTTTCTTT.

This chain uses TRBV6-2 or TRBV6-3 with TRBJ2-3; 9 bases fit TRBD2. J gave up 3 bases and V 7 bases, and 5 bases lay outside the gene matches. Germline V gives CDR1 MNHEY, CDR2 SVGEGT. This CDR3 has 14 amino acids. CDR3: CASTGLASTDTQYF. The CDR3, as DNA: TGTGCCAGCACCGGACTAGCGTCTACAGATACGCAGTATTTT.

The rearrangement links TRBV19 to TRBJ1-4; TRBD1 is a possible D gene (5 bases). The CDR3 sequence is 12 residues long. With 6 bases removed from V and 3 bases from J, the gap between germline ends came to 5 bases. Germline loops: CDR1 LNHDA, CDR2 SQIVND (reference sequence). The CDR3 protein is CASRGPNEKLFF. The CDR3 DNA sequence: TGTGCCAGTAGGGGACCTAATGAAAAACTGTTTTTT.

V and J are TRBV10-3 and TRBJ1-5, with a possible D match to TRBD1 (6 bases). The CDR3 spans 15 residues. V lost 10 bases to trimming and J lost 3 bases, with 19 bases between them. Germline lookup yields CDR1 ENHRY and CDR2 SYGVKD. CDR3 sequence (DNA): TGTGCCACATGGACGCCGGACAGCCCCAATCAGCCCCAGCATTTT. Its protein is CATWTPDSPNQPQHF.

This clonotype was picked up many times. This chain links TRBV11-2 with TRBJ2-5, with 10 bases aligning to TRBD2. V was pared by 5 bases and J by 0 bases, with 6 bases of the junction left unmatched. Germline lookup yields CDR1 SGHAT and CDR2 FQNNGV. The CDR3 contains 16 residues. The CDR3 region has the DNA TGTGCCAGCAGCCGGAGGCTAGCGGGAGACCAAGAGACCCAGTACTTC. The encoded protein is CASSRRLAGDQETQYF.

Here the CDR3 reads CSVKDAGSNYGYTF. The CDR3 nucleotides read TGCAGCGTCAAAGATGCCGGGAGTAACTATGGCTACACCTTC. J is TRBJ1-2 and V is TRBV29-1; D is undetermined. The CDR3 runs 14 residues. The V end was cut by 6 bases, the J end by 1 base, with 15 bases between. Looked up from germline, CDR1 is SQVTM and CDR2 is ANQGSEA.

For the CDR3, the DNA is TGCAGCGTTGAGGGCCAACGGGAGACCCAGTACTTC. Protein sequence: CSVEGQRETQYF. This chain joins TRBV29-1 and TRBJ2-5; D is unclear. The CDR3 spans 12 residues. The germline CDR1 and CDR2 sequences are SQVTM and ANQGSEA. V was clipped by 3 bases and J by 5 bases, with 10 bases between them. Full variable domain (missing parts from reference TRBV29-1 and TRBJ2-5): SAVISQKPSRDICQRGTSLTIQCQVDSQVTMMFWYRQQPGQSLTLIATANQGSEATYESGFVIDKFPISRPNLTFSTLTVSNMSPEDSSIYLCSVEGQRETQYFGPGTRLLVL.

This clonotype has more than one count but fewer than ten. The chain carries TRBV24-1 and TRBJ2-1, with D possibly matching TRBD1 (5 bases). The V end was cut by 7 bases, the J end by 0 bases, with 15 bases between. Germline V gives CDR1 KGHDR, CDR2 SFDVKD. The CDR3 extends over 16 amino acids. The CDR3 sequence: CATSLTGSSSYNEQFF. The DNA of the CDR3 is TGTGCCACCAGCCTTACAGGTAGTAGCTCCTACAATGAGCAGTTCTTC.

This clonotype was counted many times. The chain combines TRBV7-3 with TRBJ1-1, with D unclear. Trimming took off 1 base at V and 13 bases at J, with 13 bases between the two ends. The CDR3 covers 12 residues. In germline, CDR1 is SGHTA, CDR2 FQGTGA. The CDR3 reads CASSLNEGSVFF. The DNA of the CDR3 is TGTGCCAGCAGCTTAAATGAAGGTTCTGTTTTCTTT.

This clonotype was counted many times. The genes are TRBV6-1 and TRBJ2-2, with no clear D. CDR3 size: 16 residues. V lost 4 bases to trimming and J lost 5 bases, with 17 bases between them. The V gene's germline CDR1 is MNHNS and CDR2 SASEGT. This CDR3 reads CASSGPSDRRTGELFF. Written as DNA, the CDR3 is TGTGCCAGCAGTGGACCGAGTGATAGAAGGACCGGGGAGCTGTTTTTT.

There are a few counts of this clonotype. The CDR3 region has the DNA TGCGCCAGCAGCTTGGATCGCAGAGCCTACGAGCAGTACTTC. This encodes CASSLDRRAYEQYF. The gene calls are TRBV5-1 and TRBJ2-7, with unresolved D. CDR3 length: 14 amino acids. From germline, CDR1 is SGHRS and CDR2 YFSETQ. Trimming took off 0 bases at V and 2 bases at J, with 9 bases between the two ends.

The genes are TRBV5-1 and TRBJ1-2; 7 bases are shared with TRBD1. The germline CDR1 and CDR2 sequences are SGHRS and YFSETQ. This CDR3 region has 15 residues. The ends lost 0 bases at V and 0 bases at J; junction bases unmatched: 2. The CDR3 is CASSLETGPNYGYTF. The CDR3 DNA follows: TGCGCCAGCAGCTTGGAGACAGGGCCTAACTATGGCTACACCTTC.

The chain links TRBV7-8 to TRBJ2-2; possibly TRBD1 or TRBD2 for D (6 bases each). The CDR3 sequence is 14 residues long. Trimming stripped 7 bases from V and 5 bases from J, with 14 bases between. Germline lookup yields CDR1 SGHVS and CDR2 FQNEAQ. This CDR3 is CASTRGAGTGELFF. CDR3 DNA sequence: TGTGCCAGCACGAGGGGGGCTGGGACCGGGGAGCTGTTTTTT.

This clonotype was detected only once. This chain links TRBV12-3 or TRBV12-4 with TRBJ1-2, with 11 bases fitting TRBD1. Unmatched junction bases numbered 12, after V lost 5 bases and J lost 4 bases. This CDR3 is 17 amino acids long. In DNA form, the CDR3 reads TGTGCCAGCAGTGAAATGGGACAGGGGGTCCGCGGCTATGGCTACACCTTC. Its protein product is CASSEMGQGVRGYGYTF.

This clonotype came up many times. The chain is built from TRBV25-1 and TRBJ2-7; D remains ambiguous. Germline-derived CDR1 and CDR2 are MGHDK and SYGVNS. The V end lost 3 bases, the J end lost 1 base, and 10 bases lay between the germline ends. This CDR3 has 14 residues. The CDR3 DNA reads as TGTGCCAGCAGTGATCCTCGCGCGTCCTACGAGCAGTACTTC. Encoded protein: CASSDPRASYEQYF.

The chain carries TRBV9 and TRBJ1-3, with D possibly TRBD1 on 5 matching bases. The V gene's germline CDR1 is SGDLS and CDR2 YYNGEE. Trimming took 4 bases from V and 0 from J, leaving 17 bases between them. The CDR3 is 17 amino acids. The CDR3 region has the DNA TGTGCCAGCAGCCCGGGGGGGGGTCTGAGCTCTGGAAACACCATATATTTT. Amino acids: CASSPGGGLSSGNTIYF.

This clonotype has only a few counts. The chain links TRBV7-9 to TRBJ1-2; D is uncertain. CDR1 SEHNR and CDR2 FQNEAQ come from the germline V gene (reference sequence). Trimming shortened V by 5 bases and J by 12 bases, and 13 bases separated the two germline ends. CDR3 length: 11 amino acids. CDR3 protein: CASSPGLMDTF. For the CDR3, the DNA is TGTGCCAGCAGCCCCGGACTGATGGACACCTTC.

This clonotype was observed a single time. The DNA of the CDR3 is TGTGCCAGCAGCACCTCCGGGGCCGGCGGGATGGGTACCGGGGAGCTGTTTTTT. This codes for CASSTSGAGGMGTGELFF. The rearrangement uses TRBV13 and TRBJ2-2; perhaps TRBD2 as D (6 bases). The V end lost 5 bases, the J end lost 5 bases, and 24 bases lay between the germline ends. Germline assignment: CDR1 PRHDT and CDR2 FYEKMQ (reference sequence). The CDR3 totals 18 residues. Combining the CDR3 with reference TRBV13 and TRBJ2-2 gives the whole variable domain AAGVIQSPRHLIKEKRETATLKCYPIPRHDTVYWYQQGPGQDPQFLISFYEKMQSDKGSIPDRFSAQQFSDYHSELNMSSLELGDSALYFCASSTSGAGGMGTGELFFGEGSRLTVL.

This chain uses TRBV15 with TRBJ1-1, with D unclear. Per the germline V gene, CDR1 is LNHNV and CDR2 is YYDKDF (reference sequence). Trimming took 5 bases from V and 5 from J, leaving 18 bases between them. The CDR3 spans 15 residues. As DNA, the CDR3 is TGTGCCACCAGCTCCCAAGACACCCTGTGGACTGAAGCTTTCTTT. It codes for CATSSQDTLWTEAFF.

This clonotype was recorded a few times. The CDR3 sequence is CSVYRGETQHF. The CDR3 nucleotides are TGCAGCGTTTACAGGGGTGAGACCCAGCATTTT. V and J are TRBV29-1 and TRBJ1-5; 7 bases are a match to TRBD1. Losses at the gene ends were 5 bases for V and 11 bases for J; bases not matched to a gene: 6. The germline V gene has CDR1 SQVTM and CDR2 ANQGSEA. The CDR3 length is 11 residues.

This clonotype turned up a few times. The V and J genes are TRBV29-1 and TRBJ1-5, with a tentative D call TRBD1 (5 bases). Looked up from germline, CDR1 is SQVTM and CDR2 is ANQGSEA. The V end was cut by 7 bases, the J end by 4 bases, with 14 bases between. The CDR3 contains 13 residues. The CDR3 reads CSAQTDRNQPQHF. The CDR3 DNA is TGCAGCGCCCAAACCGACAGAAATCAGCCCCAGCATTTT. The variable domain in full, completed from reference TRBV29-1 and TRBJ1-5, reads SAVISQKPSRDICQRGTSLTIQCQVDSQVTMMFWYRQQPGQSLTLIATANQGSEATYESGFVIDKFPISRPNLTFSTLTVSNMSPEDSSIYLCSAQTDRNQPQHFGDGTRLSIL.

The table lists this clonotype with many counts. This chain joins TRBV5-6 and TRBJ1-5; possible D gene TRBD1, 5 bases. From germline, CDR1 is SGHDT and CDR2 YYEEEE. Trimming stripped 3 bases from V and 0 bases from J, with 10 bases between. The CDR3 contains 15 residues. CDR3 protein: CASSSGPYSNQPQHF. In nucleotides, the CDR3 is TGTGCCAGCAGCTCGGGACCTTATAGCAATCAGCCCCAGCATTTT.

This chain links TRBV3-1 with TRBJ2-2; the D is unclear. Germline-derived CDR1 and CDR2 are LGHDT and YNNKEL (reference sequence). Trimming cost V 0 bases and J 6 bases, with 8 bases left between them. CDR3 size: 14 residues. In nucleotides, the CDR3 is TGTGCCAGCAGCCAAGATCATTGGGCCGGGGAGCTGTTTTTT. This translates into CASSQDHWAGELFF.

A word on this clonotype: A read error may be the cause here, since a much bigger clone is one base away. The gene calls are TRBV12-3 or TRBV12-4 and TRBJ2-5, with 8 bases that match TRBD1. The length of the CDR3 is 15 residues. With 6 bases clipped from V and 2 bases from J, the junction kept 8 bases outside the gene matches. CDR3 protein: CASSAGQGGQETQYF. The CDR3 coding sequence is TGTGCCAGCAGCGCTGGACAGGGTGGTCAAGAGACCCAGTACTTC.

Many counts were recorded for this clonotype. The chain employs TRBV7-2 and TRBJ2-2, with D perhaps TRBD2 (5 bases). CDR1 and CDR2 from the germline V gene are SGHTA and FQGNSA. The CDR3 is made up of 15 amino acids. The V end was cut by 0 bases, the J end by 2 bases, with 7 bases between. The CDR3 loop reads CASSLAGLNTGELFF. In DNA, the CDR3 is TGTGCCAGCAGCTTAGCAGGACTTAACACCGGGGAGCTGTTTTTT.